One T cell receptor (beta chain) is described in this entry. The sample originates from a study of technical replicates of blood from several donors. Using immunoSEQ multiplex PCR, the repertoire was profiled, and TCRdb retains in-frame clones only, with some absent. The data show approximately 58,000 clones, with 86% seen just once and about 4.8% held by the top ten. Specimen: PBMCs. The TCR sequence derives from a human donor in good health. Some clones in this sample may be carry-over from other donors' samples.

The CDR3 loop is CASSLGLQSYNEQFF. As DNA, the CDR3 is TGTGCCAGCAGCTTGGGACTACAGTCCTACAATGAGCAGTTCTTC. J is TRBJ2-1 and V is TRBV5-6, with D perhaps TRBD2 (5 bases). CDR1 is SGHDT and CDR2 is YYEEEE in the germline V gene. V lost 0 bases, J lost 1 base, and 8 bases lay in between. The CDR3 consists of 15 residues.